Given below is one T cell receptor (beta chain) in context. Its cognate antigen is unknown. This entry is derived from a study of identical twins. MiXCR, run by TCRdb on the 5' RACE reads, gives a single entry per CDR3 protein. The sample comprises some 690,000 distinct CDR3 sequences, around 21% of which are singletons, and about 4.3% rests with the top ten. Broader study findings: Conclusions were drawn cross-sectionally by statistical analysis, without following the same donors. Models predicted less out-of-frame TCR alpha sharing in monozygotic twins than was found.

A further study also used this sample, focusing on T cells expressing NK-cell markers. As that study records: Whether expanded NKG2C+ T cell clones recognized HCMV stayed uncertain.

Sequencing was carried out using PBMCs. This sequence was found in a woman between 18 and 29 years old in good health.

CDR3 region: CATSSSGRETQYF. CDR3 DNA sequence: TGTGCCACCAGCTCTAGCGGTAGGGAGACCCAGTACTTC. This rearrangement joins TRBV15 to TRBJ2-5, with 7 positions matching TRBD2. V lost 5 bases and J lost 5; bases outside the gene matches: 5. Looked up from germline, CDR1 is LNHNV and CDR2 is YYDKDF (reference sequence). CDR3 length equals 13 residues.